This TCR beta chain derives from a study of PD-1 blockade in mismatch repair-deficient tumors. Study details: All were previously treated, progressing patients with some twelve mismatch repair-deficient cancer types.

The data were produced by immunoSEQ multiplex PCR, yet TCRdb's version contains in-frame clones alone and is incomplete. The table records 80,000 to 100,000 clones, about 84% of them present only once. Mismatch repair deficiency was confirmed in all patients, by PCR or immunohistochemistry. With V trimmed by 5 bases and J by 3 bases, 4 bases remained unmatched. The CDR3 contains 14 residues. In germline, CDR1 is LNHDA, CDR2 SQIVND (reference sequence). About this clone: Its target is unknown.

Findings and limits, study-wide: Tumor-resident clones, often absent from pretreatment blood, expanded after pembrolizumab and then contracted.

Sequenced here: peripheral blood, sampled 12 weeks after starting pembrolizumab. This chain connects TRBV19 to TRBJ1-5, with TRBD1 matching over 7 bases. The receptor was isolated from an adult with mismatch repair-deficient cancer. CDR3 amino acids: CASSYDRANQPQHF. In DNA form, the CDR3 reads TGTGCCAGTAGTTATGACAGGGCCAATCAGCCCCAGCATTTT.